This entry concerns a single T cell receptor beta chain. This entry comes from a study of neoadjuvant anti-PD-1 for oral cavity cancer. Study background: Non-progressing patients received a fourth nivolumab dose near day 43, then surgery on days 50-56.

V was trimmed by 5 bases and J by 6 bases, leaving 10 bases between them. From germline, CDR1 is MNHNY and CDR2 SVGAGI (reference sequence). The CDR3 runs 12 residues. Blood libraries mostly used 450 to 550 ng genomic DNA, six replicates each. Some clones are missing from TCRdb's copy, which holds only in-frame ones; the method was immunoSEQ multiplex PCR. The sample has around 60,000 clones, approximately 79% seen once. This specimen was PBMCs, taken before nivolumab (anti-PD-1) treatment. The receptor was isolated from a person between 40 and 79 years old with oral cavity squamous cell carcinoma. The chain links TRBV6-6 to TRBJ1-1; perhaps TRBD1 as D (5 bases). CDR3 sequence: CASSQTGAEAFF. DNA for the CDR3: TGTGCCAGCAGTCAAACAGGCGCTGAAGCTTTCTTT.